This paragraph covers one TCR beta chain sequence. The repertoire was sequenced with immunoSEQ multiplex PCR; TCRdb's copy has only in-frame clones and lacks some. The data hold around 270,000 clones, with roughly nine tenths observed a single time. This specimen belongs to a study of blood T cell repertoires in COVID-19. The germline gives CDR1 MNHEY, CDR2 SVGEGT. The CDR3 runs 19 residues. The J segment lost 2 bases and the V segment lost 5 bases, leaving 13 bases of the junction unmatched. The sample comprised peripheral blood. V is TRBV6-2 or TRBV6-3 and J is TRBJ2-3; 13 nucleotides agree with TRBD2. This sequence originates from a man aged 55 to 70 who had recovered from COVID-19. The chain's CDR3 is CASSPHSRTSGGLTDTQYF. CDR3 in DNA: TGTGCCAGCAGTCCACACTCCCGGACTAGCGGGGGACTCACAGATACGCAGTATTTT.